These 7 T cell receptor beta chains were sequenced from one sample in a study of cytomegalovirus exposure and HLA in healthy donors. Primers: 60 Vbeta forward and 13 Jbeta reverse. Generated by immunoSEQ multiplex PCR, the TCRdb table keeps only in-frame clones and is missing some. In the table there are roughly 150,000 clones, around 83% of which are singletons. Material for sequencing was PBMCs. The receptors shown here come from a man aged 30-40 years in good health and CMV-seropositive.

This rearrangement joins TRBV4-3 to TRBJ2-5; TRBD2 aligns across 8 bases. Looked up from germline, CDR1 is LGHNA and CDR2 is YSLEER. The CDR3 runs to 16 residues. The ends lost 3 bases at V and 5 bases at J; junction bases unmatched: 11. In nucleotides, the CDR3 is TGCGCCAGCAGCCACCTTTCTACTAGCGGAAGGGAGACCCAGTACTTC. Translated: CASSHLSTSGRETQYF.

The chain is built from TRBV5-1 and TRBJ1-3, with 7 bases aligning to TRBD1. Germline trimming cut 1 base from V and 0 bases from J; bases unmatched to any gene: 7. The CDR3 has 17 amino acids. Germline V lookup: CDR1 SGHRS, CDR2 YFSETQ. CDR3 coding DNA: TGCGCCAGCAGCTTGACTTCGACAGGGAGCTCTGGAAACACCATATATTTT. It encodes CASSLTSTGSSGNTIYF.

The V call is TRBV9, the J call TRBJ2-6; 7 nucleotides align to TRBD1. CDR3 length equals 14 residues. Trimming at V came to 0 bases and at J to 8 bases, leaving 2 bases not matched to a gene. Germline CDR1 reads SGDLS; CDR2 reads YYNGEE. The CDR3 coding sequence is TGTGCCAGCAGCGTAGACAGGGGCCCCAACGTCCTGACTTTC. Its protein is CASSVDRGPNVLTF.

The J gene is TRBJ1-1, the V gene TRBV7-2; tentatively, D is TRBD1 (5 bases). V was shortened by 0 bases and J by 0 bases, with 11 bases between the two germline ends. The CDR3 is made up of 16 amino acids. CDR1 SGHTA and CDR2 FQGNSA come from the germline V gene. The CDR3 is CASSLAARGMNTEAFF. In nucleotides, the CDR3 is TGTGCCAGCAGCTTAGCGGCAAGGGGCATGAACACTGAAGCTTTCTTT.

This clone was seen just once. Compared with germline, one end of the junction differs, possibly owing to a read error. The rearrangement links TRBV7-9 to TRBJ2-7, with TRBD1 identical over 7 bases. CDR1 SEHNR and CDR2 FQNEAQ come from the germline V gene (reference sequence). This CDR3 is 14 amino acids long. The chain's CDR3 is CSSSPGTDLYEQYF. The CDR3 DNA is TGTTCCAGCAGCCCCGGGACAGACCTATACGAGCAGTACTTC.

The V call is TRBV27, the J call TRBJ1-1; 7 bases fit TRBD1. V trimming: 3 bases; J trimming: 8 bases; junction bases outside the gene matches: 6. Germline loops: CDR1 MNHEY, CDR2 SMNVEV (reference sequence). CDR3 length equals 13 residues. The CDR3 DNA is TGTGCCAGCAGTTTTGACAGGGTTACCGAAGCTTTCTTT. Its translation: CASSFDRVTEAFF.

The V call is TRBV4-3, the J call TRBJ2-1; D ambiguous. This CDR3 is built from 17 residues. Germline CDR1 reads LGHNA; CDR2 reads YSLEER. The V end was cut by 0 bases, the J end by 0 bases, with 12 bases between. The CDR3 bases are TGCGCCAGCAGCCAAGATTACGATCCCAGCTCCTACAATGAGCAGTTCTTC. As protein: CASSQDYDPSSYNEQFF.